This TCR beta chain was obtained from a study of CD8 T cells in Susac syndrome. The study used healthy donors as controls matched for age and sex. Germline CDR1 is DFQATT and CDR2 is SNEGSKA (reference sequence). V was shortened by 3 bases and J by 10 bases, with 16 bases between the two germline ends. The CDR3 length is 13 residues. Random hexamers primed reverse transcription of about 0.5 to 1 ug RNA. MiXCR was run by TCRdb on the immunoSEQ multiplex PCR reads, yielding one entry per CDR3 protein. Altogether approximately 120,000 distinct CDR3 sequences are present, roughly 95% being singletons, with the ten largest covering more than 0.095%.

The J gene is TRBJ2-4, the V gene TRBV20-1; D may be TRBD1 (6 bases). Sequencing was done on a sample of CD4+ T cells from PBMCs. The receptor comes from a human donor in good health. This chain's CDR3 is CSASGTPHGIQYF. In nucleotides, the CDR3 is TGCAGTGCTAGCGGGACACCCCATGGTATTCAGTACTTC.